Listed below are T cell receptor beta chains from one sample, sequenced in a study of identical twins. TCRdb fed the 5' RACE reads into MiXCR, producing one record per CDR3 protein. The sample has a few hundred thousand distinct CDR3 sequences, about 11% seen once. The sequenced sample was memory T cells sorted from blood. The receptors here all came from a middle-aged man in good health. Each CDR3 is given with its conserved first and last residue. The D gene is left open where the match is weak. Clone size is given for some rows only: seen once, a few or many times, or a class if the clone is expanded.

size,J,D,V,DNA,CDR3
many,TRBJ2-7,NA,TRBV27,TGTGCCAGCAGTTTTTTAGGCTCCTACGAGCAGTACTTC,CASSFLGSYEQYF
few,TRBJ2-1,TRBD2,TRBV20-1,TGCAGTCAACTATCGGGGAGGGCCTCTAATGAGCAGTTCTTC,CSQLSGRASNEQFF
few,TRBJ1-1,NA,TRBV6-5,TGTGCCAGCAGTTACTTGGGTGAAGCTTTCTTT,CASSYLGEAFF
few,TRBJ2-1,TRBD2,TRBV9,TGTGCCAGCAGCGTAGGTGGTGCGGGGGGGTTCTACAATGAGCAGTTCTTC,CASSVGGAGGFYNEQFF
many,TRBJ2-3,NA,TRBV20-1,TGCAGTGCTAGAATCTGGTTCGATACGCAGTATTTT,CSARIWFDTQYF
many,TRBJ2-7,TRBD1,TRBV4-2,TGTGCCAGCAGCCAAACCTCCGGGACAGGCCATCCCTACGAGCAGTACTTC,CASSQTSGTGHPYEQYF
few,TRBJ1-1,NA,TRBV2,TGTGCCAGCAGTCCCCGTACGGGACAACCGAACACTGAAGCTTTCTTT,CASSPRTGQPNTEAFF
many,TRBJ2-3,TRBD2,TRBV20-1,TGCAGTGCTGTCCCGGGACTAGCGATGGCAGATACGCAGTATTTT,CSAVPGLAMADTQYF
NA,TRBJ2-4,TRBD1,TRBV6-1,TGTGCCAGCAGTCAGGACAGGGGAATAGCCAAAAACATTCAGTACTTC,CASSQDRGIAKNIQYF
many,TRBJ1-1,NA,TRBV3-1,TGTGCCAGCAGCCAAGGCGACCAGGGGAACACTGAAGCTTTCTTT,CASSQGDQGNTEAFF
once,TRBJ2-3,TRBD2,TRBV9,TGTGCCAGGAGTAATAGCGGGAGGGCGGCAGATACGCAGTATTTT,CARSNSGRAADTQYF
many,TRBJ2-3,TRBD1,TRBV28,TGTGCCAGCAGCTTTGCAGGGGGAACTAGCACAGATACGCAGTATTTT,CASSFAGGTSTDTQYF
NA,TRBJ2-3,TRBD1,TRBV6-5,TGTGCCAGCAGTTACGGGACAGGGGTGGTGGATACGCAGTATTTT,CASSYGTGVVDTQYF
few,TRBJ1-2,NA,TRBV4-2,TGTGCCAGCAGCCAGAGAATTGAGGCTAACTATGGCTACACCTTC,CASSQRIEANYGYTF
many,TRBJ2-2,TRBD2,TRBV5-1,TGCGCCAGCAGCTTCCTAACTAGCGGGGCCACCGGGGAGCTGTTTTTT,CASSFLTSGATGELFF
few,TRBJ2-7,NA,TRBV5-6,TGTGCCAGCAGCTTGGACTTAGACTACGAGCAGTACTTC,CASSLDLDYEQYF
NA,TRBJ1-5,NA,TRBV6-2/TRBV6-3,TGTGCCAGCAGTAAGGAGGGGTTTCAGCCCCAGCATTTT,CASSKEGFQPQHF
many,TRBJ2-3,TRBD2,TRBV4-2,TGTGCCAGCAGCCACATAGCGGGGGGGCCGAGAGATACGCAGTATTTT,CASSHIAGGPRDTQYF
NA,TRBJ1-2,NA,TRBV5-5,TGTGCCAGCAGCTTTCCAGGGAGGATAGGGAGCTATGGCTACACCTTC,CASSFPGRIGSYGYTF
once,TRBJ2-7,TRBD2,TRBV6-2/TRBV6-3,TGTGCCAGTAGGGGAGCGGGAGGGCCCTACGAGCAGTCCTTC,CASRGAGGPYEQSF
many,TRBJ1-3,NA,TRBV6-1,TGTGCCAGCAGCCCCCAGCGGGACGCTTTTGGAAACACCATATATTTT,CASSPQRDAFGNTIYF
many,TRBJ2-7,NA,TRBV5-1,TGCGCCAGCAGCACCGCTACCGGGACGGGGAAATACGAGCAGTACTTC,CASSTATGTGKYEQYF
NA,TRBJ2-1,TRBD1,TRBV11-3,TGTGCCAGCAGCTTAGTCGGGACAGGGGGCTATGAGCAGTTCTTC,CASSLVGTGGYEQFF
many,TRBJ1-3,TRBD1,TRBV5-1,TGCGCCAGCAGCTTGGTCGGGACAGTTCTCGGCTCTGGAAACACCATATATTTT,CASSLVGTVLGSGNTIYF
many,TRBJ1-1,NA,TRBV5-1,TGCGCCAGCAGCGCTGGACTCCGTGAACCTGAAGCTTTCTTT,CASSAGLREPEAFF
few,TRBJ2-3,NA,TRBV5-4,TGTGCCAGCAGCCAATGGAACACAGGGACAGATACGCAGTATTTT,CASSQWNTGTDTQYF
many,TRBJ2-7,NA,TRBV5-1,TGCGCCAGCAGCTTGCAAGACGGGTACGAGCAGTACTTC,CASSLQDGYEQYF
many,TRBJ2-1,TRBD2,TRBV7-9,TGTGCCAGCTTATACGCGGGCGGGAGGGGTCTGGTCAATGAGCAGTTCTTC,CASLYAGGRGLVNEQFF
few,TRBJ2-7,NA,TRBV27,TGTGCCAGCAGGCGCTTGCAGAGCTCCTACGAGCAGTACTTC,CASRRLQSSYEQYF
NA,TRBJ2-3,TRBD2,TRBV6-5,TGTGCCAGCAGTTATGGCGGGAGTCCGTCAGATACGCAGTATTTT,CASSYGGSPSDTQYF
NA,TRBJ2-2,TRBD2,TRBV18,TGTGCCAGCTCCCTCGGGGCTTATCGGACTAGCGGAACGAAAGACACCGGGGAGCTGTTTTTT,CASSLGAYRTSGTKDTGELFF
few,TRBJ2-2,TRBD2,TRBV5-4,TGTGCCAGCAGCTTGGGGACTAGCGGGGTAATGATCGGGGAGCTGTTTTTT,CASSLGTSGVMIGELFF
NA,TRBJ2-5,NA,TRBV29-1,TGCAGCGTTCGGTCTAGCTCGGAGACCCAGTACTTC,CSVRSSSETQYF
few,TRBJ2-7,TRBD1,TRBV7-6,TGTGCCAGCAGCTGGGACAGGGGAACCTCCTACGAGCAGTACTTC,CASSWDRGTSYEQYF
NA,TRBJ2-5,NA,TRBV20-1,TGCAGTGCTAGAGATCGCCAGGCCCTAGTAATAGCGGAGACCCAGTACTTC,CSARDRQALVIAETQYF
NA,TRBJ1-1,TRBD1,TRBV6-7,TGTGCCAGCAGTTACCGGGACAGGCAGAACACTGAAGCTTTCTTT,CASSYRDRQNTEAFF
NA,TRBJ2-1,NA,TRBV6-2/TRBV6-3,TGTGCCAGCAGAGACCCCGGGCGGAAGCAGTTCTTC,CASRDPGRKQFF
few,TRBJ1-4,NA,TRBV3-1,TGTGCCAGCAGCCACGGGTCAGGGACAACTAATGAAAAACTGTTTTTT,CASSHGSGTTNEKLFF
NA,TRBJ2-1,TRBD1,TRBV5-6,TGTGCCAGCAGCTTGGGTCAGGGGGCCGGAAATGAGCAGTTCTTC,CASSLGQGAGNEQFF
many,TRBJ2-1,NA,TRBV5-1,TGCGCCAGCAGCTTGGCCAACGAGGGTAAAGAGCAGTTCTTC,CASSLANEGKEQFF
NA,TRBJ1-2,NA,TRBV10-3,TGTGCCATCAGTGAGTCGGGACAAAGCGGCTACACCTTC,CAISESGQSGYTF
NA,TRBJ1-2,NA,TRBV7-9,TGTGCCAGCAGCGTTGGTCCGGGAAGTGGCTACACCTTC,CASSVGPGSGYTF
many,TRBJ2-1,NA,TRBV4-2,TGTGCCAGCAGCCAAGATTTGGCGACAGGGCAGTTCTTC,CASSQDLATGQFF